This TCR beta chain was sequenced for a study of early T cells in non-severe SARS-CoV-2 infection. The overall study: Chains from this unsorted whole-blood bulk RNA could not be paired.

Individual cDNA molecules were tagged with unique molecular identifiers, the study reported. A single record per CDR3 protein comes from TCRdb applying MiXCR to the 5' RACE reads. This sample has around 53,000 distinct CDR3 sequences, with around 9.1% found just once. This clonotype came up many times. Its antigen is not known. Study results and caveats: Matching results from VDJdb favored anti-spike CD8 responses, leaving private and CD4 specificities undetected.

The V gene end was trimmed by 8 bases and the J gene end by 0 bases; junction bases not matched to a gene: 12. Germline-derived CDR1 and CDR2 are MDHEN and SYDVKM. The CDR3 is 17 residues long. The chain couples TRBV28 to TRBJ1-5; 8 nucleotides agree with TRBD1. This receptor was identified in an adult who was a healthcare worker with PCR-confirmed SARS-CoV-2 infection or an uninfected control (not recorded which). Material: whole blood. The CDR3 loop reads CASRGQGDHYSNQPQHF. Written as DNA, the CDR3 is TGTGCCAGCCGCGGACAGGGCGACCATTATAGCAATCAGCCCCAGCATTTT.